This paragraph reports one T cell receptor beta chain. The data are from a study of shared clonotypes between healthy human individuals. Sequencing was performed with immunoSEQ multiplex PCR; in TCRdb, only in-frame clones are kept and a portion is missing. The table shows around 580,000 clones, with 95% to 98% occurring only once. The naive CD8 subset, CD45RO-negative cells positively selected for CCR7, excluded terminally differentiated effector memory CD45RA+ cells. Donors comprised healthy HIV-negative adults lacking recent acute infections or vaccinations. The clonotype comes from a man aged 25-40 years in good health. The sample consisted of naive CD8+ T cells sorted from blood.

The CDR3 nucleotides read TGTGCCAGCAGCTCTAGGAGAGAATACATACCCTACGAGCAGTACTTC. It specifies CASSSRREYIPYEQYF. The chain combines TRBV7-6 with TRBJ2-7; D uncertain. The CDR3 spans 16 residues. CDR1 and CDR2 (germline): SGHVS, FNYEAQ. The V and J ends lost 4 bases and 2 bases respectively, with 18 bases between them.